The 29 T cell receptor beta chains below were found in one sample sequenced in a study of shared clonotypes between healthy human individuals. Only in-frame clones appear in the TCRdb table, and some are missing; sequencing was by immunoSEQ multiplex PCR. The profile shows roughly 1.5 million clones, 95% to 99% of them singletons. Sequenced sample: naive CD4+ T cells sorted from blood. Documented subset: CD45RA+ positively selected. The receptors derive from a man aged 25 to 45 in good health.

The V gene is TRBV7-2, the J gene TRBJ2-3, with 7 bases identical to TRBD2. The CDR3 is 17 amino acids. Germline lookup yields CDR1 SGHTA and CDR2 FQGNSA. V was pared by 5 bases and J by 3 bases, with 14 bases of the junction left unmatched. CDR3 nucleotides: TGTGCCAGCAGCCCCGGAATTGGGAGGGCGGGGACAGATACGCAGTATTTT. This sequence encodes CASSPGIGRAGTDTQYF.

The chain uses TRBV30 and TRBJ1-2; a weak D match, TRBD1 (5 bases). CDR3 length equals 14 residues. Between the trimmed V and J ends, which lost 0 bases and 2 bases, there was a span of 10 bases. Germline CDR1 reads GTSNPN; CDR2 reads SVGIG (reference sequence). CDR3 DNA: TGTGCCTGGAGTGTAGGAGGGACCAACTATGGCTACACCTTC. Amino acid sequence: CAWSVGGTNYGYTF.

This chain links TRBV9 with TRBJ2-7; 8 nucleotides agree with TRBD1. Looked up from germline, CDR1 is SGDLS and CDR2 is YYNGEE. The V gene end was trimmed by 0 bases and the J gene end by 6 bases; junction bases not matched to a gene: 5. The CDR3 has 14 residues. CDR3 in amino acids: CASSVVSGGAEQYF. The CDR3 nucleotides read TGTGCCAGCAGCGTAGTCTCAGGGGGCGCCGAGCAGTACTTC.

The chain couples TRBV18 to TRBJ2-7, with D perhaps TRBD1 (8 bases). Deletions cut 4 bases from V and 5 bases from J, with 12 bases between. This CDR3 contains 13 residues. Germline assignment: CDR1 KGHSH and CDR2 LQKENI. The CDR3 region has the DNA TGTGCCAGCTCACGACAGGGGAGGGACGAGCAGTACTTC. Its translation is CASSRQGRDEQYF.

The chain uses TRBV4-1 and TRBJ2-1; TRBD2 matches at 8 bases. Germline lookup yields CDR1 MGHRA and CDR2 YSYEKL. After removal of 0 bases from V and 14 bases from J, the junction contained 6 bases not matched to a gene. CDR3 length: 13 amino acids. The CDR3 sequence is CASSQDPAGVEFF. The CDR3 nucleotides read TGCGCCAGCAGCCAAGACCCAGCGGGAGTTGAGTTCTTC.

This chain links TRBV6-5 with TRBJ2-2; 9 nucleotides line up with TRBD2. Trimming took 7 bases from V and 8 from J; bases not matched to a gene: 11. Germline V CDR1 and CDR2: MNHEY, SVGAGI. This CDR3 region has 15 residues. The CDR3 loop reads CASTNRGSGSGELFF. The CDR3 DNA follows: TGTGCCAGCACCAATCGAGGTAGCGGGAGTGGGGAGCTGTTTTTT.

This chain connects TRBV19 to TRBJ2-1; 8 bases are a match to TRBD2. The germline gives CDR1 LNHDA, CDR2 SQIVND (reference sequence). V lost 6 bases and J lost 6; bases outside the gene matches: 10. This CDR3 has 15 amino acids. CDR3 region: CASRPGLEMSNEQFF. DNA for the CDR3: TGTGCCAGTAGGCCGGGACTAGAAATGAGCAATGAGCAGTTCTTC. Combining the CDR3 with reference TRBV19 and TRBJ2-1 gives the whole variable domain DGGITQSPKYLFRKEGQNVTLSCEQNLNHDAMYWYRQDPGQGLRLIYYSQIVNDFQKGDIAEGYSVSREKKESFPLTVTSAQKNPTAFYLCASRPGLEMSNEQFFGPGTRLTVL.

This chain joins TRBV10-1 and TRBJ2-2; the D call may be TRBD1 or TRBD2 (5 bases each). V dropped 3 bases and J dropped 5 bases, with 7 bases sitting between them. The germline gives CDR1 WNHNN, CDR2 SYGVQD (reference sequence). This CDR3 contains 13 residues. For the CDR3, the DNA is TGCGCCAGCAGTGAATGGGGGACCGGGGAGCTGTTTTTT. Translation gives CASSEWGTGELFF.

A single count supports this clone. The genes are TRBV5-4 and TRBJ2-1; 10 nucleotides match TRBD2. The CDR3 totals 16 residues. The V segment lost 4 bases and the J segment 0 bases; nucleotides outside the gene matches: 4. Germline loops: CDR1 SGHNT, CDR2 YYREEE (reference sequence). The DNA for the CDR3 is TGTGCCAGCAGCGGCCGGACTAGCGGCTCCTACAATGAGCAGTTCTTC. This codes for CASSGRTSGSYNEQFF.

V gene TRBV5-1 combines with J gene TRBJ1-4; perhaps TRBD1 as D (6 bases). V lost 1 base to trimming and J lost 0 bases, with 10 bases between them. Germline V gene data show CDR1 as SGHRS and CDR2 as YFSETQ. This CDR3 has 16 residues. CDR3 coding DNA: TGCGCCAGCAGCTTGACAGGGCCCGCAACTAATGAAAAACTGTTTTTT. Protein product: CASSLTGPATNEKLFF.

V and J are TRBV11-2 and TRBJ1-1, with D unclear. Germline assignment: CDR1 SGHAT and CDR2 FQNNGV. This CDR3 spans 14 amino acids. Trimming pared 5 bases from V and 4 bases from J, leaving 14 bases between. The CDR3 sequence is CASSPSKVGTEAFF. The CDR3 bases are TGTGCCAGCAGCCCCTCCAAGGTGGGCACTGAAGCTTTCTTT.

The V call is TRBV9, the J call TRBJ1-1; the D gene is possibly TRBD1 (5 bases). V gave up 0 bases and J gave up 1 base, with 10 bases separating them. The V gene's germline CDR1 is SGDLS and CDR2 YYNGEE. This CDR3 comprises 15 residues. The DNA of the CDR3 is TGTGCCAGCAGCGTAGCTGTGACAGCGAACACTGAAGCTTTCTTT. This sequence encodes CASSVAVTANTEAFF.

The chain has TRBV18 and TRBJ1-5; D unclear. This CDR3 contains 15 residues. Trimming shortened V by 1 base and J by 9 bases, and 16 bases separated the two germline ends. Germline values: CDR1 KGHSH, CDR2 LQKENI. CDR3 sequence (DNA): TGTGCCAGCTCACCACTCTCGGCGGCGGTAGGGCCCCAGCATTTT. This translates into CASSPLSAAVGPQHF.

This chain joins TRBV14 and TRBJ2-6; TRBD1 is a possible D gene (6 bases). There are 19 residues in the CDR3. Trimming took off 1 base at V and 0 bases at J, with 16 bases between the two ends. CDR1 is SGHDN, CDR2 FVKESK, per germline. The CDR3 DNA reads as TGTGCCAGCAGCCAAGGACTACAGGGTTCCGGCTCTGGGGCCAACGTCCTGACTTTC. This codes for CASSQGLQGSGSGANVLTF.

The chain carries TRBV28 and TRBJ2-1, with TRBD1 matching over 10 bases. Germline V gene lookup returns CDR1 MDHEN and CDR2 SYDVKM. J gave up 8 bases and V 5 bases, and 9 bases lay outside the gene matches. The CDR3 runs 15 residues. CDR3 coding DNA: TGTGCCAGCAGTACACCGGGACAGGGGACCGATGAGCAGTTCTTC. Residues: CASSTPGQGTDEQFF.

V usage is TRBV5-1 and J usage is TRBJ2-1; unclear D gene. CDR3 size: 11 residues. Deletions cut 2 bases from V and 8 bases from J, with 5 bases between. CDR1 SGHRS and CDR2 YFSETQ come from the germline V gene. DNA of the CDR3: TGCGCCAGCAGCTTTGCCGATGAGCAGTTCTTC. This sequence encodes CASSFADEQFF. Variable domain in full (rest from reference TRBV5-1 and TRBJ2-1): KAGVTQTPRYLIKTRGQQVTLSCSPISGHRSVSWYQQTPGQGLQFLFEYFSETQRNKGNFPGRFSGRQFSNSRSEMNVSTLELGDSALYLCASSFADEQFFGPGTRLTVL.

This rearrangement joins TRBV10-3 to TRBJ2-1, with D unresolved. Trimming shortened V by 0 bases and J by 1 base, and 7 bases separated the two germline ends. The CDR3 runs to 15 residues. Germline-derived CDR1 and CDR2 are ENHRY and SYGVKD. In DNA, the CDR3 is TGTGCCATCAGTGAGTCGAGTGTGTCCTACAATGAGCAGTTCTTC. Its translation is CAISESSVSYNEQFF.

V gene TRBV30 combines with J gene TRBJ1-2; 7 nucleotides agree with TRBD1. The CDR3 has 14 residues. CDR1 GTSNPN and CDR2 SVGIG come from the germline V gene (reference sequence). V dropped 0 bases and J dropped 6; count of bases not matched to a gene: 7. CDR3 coding DNA: TGTGCCTGGAGTGTACGATACAGGGGAAATGGCTACACCTTC. Its protein is CAWSVRYRGNGYTF.

V is TRBV10-2 and J is TRBJ1-1; D may be TRBD1 (6 bases). The CDR3 loop spans 13 amino acids. The V gene's germline CDR1 is WSHSY and CDR2 SAAADI. Trimming took off 4 bases at V and 3 bases at J, with 9 bases between the two ends. CDR3 residues: CASSAQGYTEAFF. The CDR3 DNA reads as TGCGCCAGCAGTGCCCAGGGGTACACTGAAGCTTTCTTT.

The V call is TRBV4-3, the J call TRBJ2-7; a possible D gene is TRBD1 (5 bases). The CDR3 contains 15 residues. Germline V lookup: CDR1 LGHNA, CDR2 YSLEER. V was trimmed by 3 bases and J by 6 bases, leaving 18 bases between them. The CDR3 nucleotides are TGCGCCAGCAGCCATCAACAGGTTATCTGGCGCGAGCAGTACTTC. Its translation is CASSHQQVIWREQYF.

This chain links TRBV6-1 with TRBJ1-3; tentative D call: TRBD1 (6 bases). This CDR3 has 17 residues. Trimming shortened V by 4 bases and J by 2 bases, and 18 bases separated the two germline ends. CDR1 and CDR2 from the germline V gene are MNHNS and SASEGT. The CDR3 protein is CASSVAQTGKTGNTIYF. CDR3 sequence (DNA): TGTGCCAGCAGTGTGGCCCAAACAGGGAAAACTGGAAACACCATATATTTT.

The chain carries TRBV7-9 and TRBJ1-2; possible D gene TRBD1, 5 bases. The V and J ends lost 6 bases and 4 bases respectively, with 12 bases between them. The CDR3 runs to 13 residues. The germline gives CDR1 SEHNR, CDR2 FQNEAQ (reference sequence). Here the CDR3 DNA reads TGTGCCAGCAGAACAACAGGACCCTATGGCTACACCTTC. The encoded protein is CASRTTGPYGYTF.

This chain uses TRBV28 with TRBJ2-1; 7 nucleotides match TRBD1. Germline V gives CDR1 MDHEN, CDR2 SYDVKM. Trimming took 5 bases from V and 0 from J; bases not matched to a gene: 4. The CDR3 has 15 residues. CDR3 nucleotides: TGTGCCAGCAGTGGGACAGAAGTCTCCTACAATGAGCAGTTCTTC. Translating it yields CASSGTEVSYNEQFF.

V gene TRBV10-2 combines with J gene TRBJ2-1; D is undetermined. CDR1 and CDR2 (germline): WSHSY, SAAADI. The CDR3 length is 14 residues. The V gene lost 4 bases and the J gene lost 4 bases, with 11 bases spanning the gap. The CDR3 loop is CASSVAGSYNEQFF. As DNA, the CDR3 is TGCGCCAGCAGTGTGGCTGGGTCTTACAATGAGCAGTTCTTC.

This chain uses TRBV19 with TRBJ2-7; 11 bases agree with TRBD2. CDR3 size: 16 residues. The germline V gene encodes CDR1 LNHDA and CDR2 SQIVND (reference sequence). V shed 4 bases and J 3 bases; nucleotides not matched to a gene: 8. CDR3 region: CASSTLTSGSGYEQYF. The CDR3 bases are TGTGCCAGTAGTACTCTCACTAGCGGGAGTGGCTACGAGCAGTACTTC.

The V call is TRBV2, the J call TRBJ2-1; 10 nucleotides align to TRBD2. V dropped 3 bases and J dropped 5; count of bases not matched to a gene: 4. CDR3 length: 15 amino acids. CDR1 SNHLY and CDR2 FYNNEI come from the germline V gene. The chain's CDR3 is CASSDWTSGHNEQFF. For the CDR3, the DNA is TGTGCCAGCAGTGATTGGACTAGCGGACACAATGAGCAGTTCTTC. The variable domain in full, completed from reference TRBV2 and TRBJ2-1, reads EPEVTQTPSHQVTQMGQEVILRCVPISNHLYFYWYRQILGQKVEFLVSFYNNEISEKSEIFDDQFSVERPDGSNFTLKIRSTKLEDSAMYFCASSDWTSGHNEQFFGPGTRLTVL.

The rearrangement links TRBV2 to TRBJ2-7; D is possibly TRBD1 (6 bases). The V gene lost 4 bases and the J gene lost 2 bases, with 9 bases spanning the gap. The CDR3 extends over 13 amino acids. Germline CDR1 SNHLY, CDR2 FYNNEI. The CDR3 region has the DNA TGTGCCAGCAGTGGGGGGCAGACCTACGAGCAGTACTTC. It specifies CASSGGQTYEQYF.

The rearrangement links TRBV5-5 to TRBJ2-7, with TRBD2 identical over 7 bases. The V gene end was trimmed by 0 bases and the J gene end by 2 bases; junction bases not matched to a gene: 2. This CDR3 is 14 amino acids long. Looked up from germline, CDR1 is SGHKS and CDR2 is YYEKEE (reference sequence). CDR3 amino acids: CASSLGLATYEQYF. The CDR3 nucleotides read TGTGCCAGCAGCTTGGGACTAGCCACCTACGAGCAGTACTTC.

The chain is built from TRBV5-5 and TRBJ2-3; D assignment may be TRBD1 or TRBD2 (5 bases each). With 0 bases removed from V and 4 bases from J, the gap between germline ends came to 9 bases. CDR1 and CDR2 from the germline V gene are SGHKS and YYEKEE (reference sequence). CDR3 length: 14 amino acids. CDR3 amino acids: CASSLATGPDTQYF. Here the CDR3 DNA reads TGTGCCAGCAGCTTGGCCACGGGGCCAGATACGCAGTATTTT.